A selection of T cell receptor beta chains follows, all from one sample in a study of response to subunit inactivated influenza vaccine. One entry per CDR3 protein, called by TCRdb with MiXCR from the RT-PCR reads. This repertoire shows 250,000 to 350,000 distinct CDR3 sequences, 22% found once; its top ten account for over 9%. The source material was PBMCs from blood, sampled approximately 20 months after vaccination. These receptor sequences come from a man aged 45 to 75 who received an inactivated influenza vaccine. The CDR3 runs from the conserved cysteine through the conserved F or W. Each record gives: D gene, clone size, J gene, V gene, CDR3 protein, CDR3 DNA. The D gene is left open where the match is weak. Expanded clones are given a class, and other clones once, few, many or no size at all.

D gene: .; clone size: .; J gene: TRBJ1-5; V gene: TRBV6-2/TRBV6-3; CDR3 protein: CASSEPVPNQPQHF; CDR3 DNA: TGTGCCAGCAGCGAACCGGTGCCCAATCAGCCCCAGCATTTT
D gene: .; clone size: once; J gene: TRBJ2-2; V gene: TRBV5-1; CDR3 protein: CASSLTRGVGTGELFF; CDR3 DNA: TGCGCCAGCAGCTTAACCCGCGGGGTTGGAACCGGGGAGCTGTTTTTT
D gene: TRBD2; clone size: once; J gene: TRBJ2-1; V gene: TRBV27; CDR3 protein: CASTASPAGYNEQFF; CDR3 DNA: TGTGCCAGCACCGCGTCGCCAGCGGGATACAATGAGCAGTTCTTC
D gene: .; clone size: medium-sized; J gene: TRBJ1-2; V gene: TRBV12-3/TRBV12-4; CDR3 protein: CASSFRIYGYTF; CDR3 DNA: TGTGCCAGCAGTTTTCGAATCTATGGCTACACCTTC
D gene: TRBD1; clone size: .; J gene: TRBJ2-3; V gene: TRBV7-8; CDR3 protein: CASSSWGQNTDTQYF; CDR3 DNA: TGTGCCAGCTCCTCATGGGGACAGAACACAGATACGCAGTATTTT
D gene: TRBD1; clone size: many; J gene: TRBJ2-1; V gene: TRBV29-1; CDR3 protein: CSVPPPGQIYNEQFF; CDR3 DNA: TGCAGCGTCCCCCCTCCGGGACAGATCTACAATGAGCAGTTCTTC
D gene: .; clone size: few; J gene: TRBJ2-5; V gene: TRBV20-1; CDR3 protein: CSVPVLGGGQETQYF; CDR3 DNA: TGCAGTGTCCCGGTTTTAGGGGGTGGTCAAGAGACCCAGTACTTC
D gene: .; clone size: few; J gene: TRBJ1-1; V gene: TRBV12-3/TRBV12-4; CDR3 protein: CASSLGGIGTEAFF; CDR3 DNA: TGTGCCAGCAGTTTGGGAGGGATCGGCACTGAAGCTTTCTTT
D gene: .; clone size: few; J gene: TRBJ1-2; V gene: TRBV3-1; CDR3 protein: CASRSGADYGYTF; CDR3 DNA: TGTGCCAGCAGGTCGGGCGCCGACTATGGCTACACCTTC
D gene: TRBD2; clone size: .; J gene: TRBJ2-5; V gene: TRBV29-1; CDR3 protein: CSVITSGETQYF; CDR3 DNA: TGCAGCGTCATAACTAGCGGAGAGACCCAGTACTTC
D gene: .; clone size: .; J gene: TRBJ2-7; V gene: TRBV7-2; CDR3 protein: CASSFRDTLYEQYF; CDR3 DNA: TGTGCCAGCAGCTTCAGGGACACCCTCTACGAGCAGTACTTC
D gene: TRBD1; clone size: .; J gene: TRBJ2-1; V gene: TRBV2; CDR3 protein: CASSVRTGPYNEQFF; CDR3 DNA: TGTGCCAGCAGTGTTAGGACAGGCCCCTACAATGAGCAGTTCTTC
D gene: .; clone size: few; J gene: TRBJ1-2; V gene: TRBV4-3; CDR3 protein: CASSQYLGSHYGYTF; CDR3 DNA: TGCGCCAGCAGCCAATACTTAGGGTCCCACTATGGCTACACCTTC
D gene: TRBD1; clone size: many; J gene: TRBJ1-5; V gene: TRBV7-6; CDR3 protein: CASSSGQQNQPQHF; CDR3 DNA: TGTGCCAGCAGCTCGGGACAGCAAAATCAGCCCCAGCATTTT
D gene: .; clone size: few; J gene: TRBJ1-1; V gene: TRBV20-1; CDR3 protein: CSARSVLTGNTEAFF; CDR3 DNA: TGCAGTGCTAGGTCAGTTCTAACAGGGAACACTGAAGCTTTCTTT
D gene: .; clone size: many; J gene: TRBJ2-7; V gene: TRBV20-1; CDR3 protein: CSARLFGPVGEQYF; CDR3 DNA: TGCAGTGCTAGACTTTTCGGGCCGGTAGGCGAGCAGTACTTC
D gene: .; clone size: few; J gene: TRBJ2-7; V gene: TRBV9; CDR3 protein: CASSVGQGRSYEQYF; CDR3 DNA: TGTGCCAGCAGCGTAGGTCAGGGAAGGTCCTACGAGCAGTACTTC
D gene: TRBD1; clone size: few; J gene: TRBJ1-2; V gene: TRBV12-3/TRBV12-4; CDR3 protein: CASSYHSQGADGYTF; CDR3 DNA: TGTGCCAGCAGTTACCACTCGCAGGGGGCGGATGGCTACACCTTC
D gene: .; clone size: many; J gene: TRBJ1-1; V gene: TRBV12-3/TRBV12-4; CDR3 protein: CASTPWVGATEAFF; CDR3 DNA: TGTGCCAGCACCCCATGGGTGGGGGCCACTGAAGCTTTCTTT
D gene: .; clone size: few; J gene: TRBJ2-5; V gene: TRBV28; CDR3 protein: CASSFALDLGTQYF; CDR3 DNA: TGTGCCAGCAGTTTCGCACTCGACTTGGGGACCCAGTACTTC
D gene: TRBD1; clone size: .; J gene: TRBJ2-2; V gene: TRBV20-1; CDR3 protein: CSATGTGLTGELFF; CDR3 DNA: TGCAGTGCAACCGGGACAGGGCTCACCGGGGAGCTGTTTTTT
D gene: TRBD1; clone size: .; J gene: TRBJ2-3; V gene: TRBV7-3; CDR3 protein: CASSSDRGDRDTQYF; CDR3 DNA: TGTGCCAGCAGCTCGGACAGGGGGGACCGGGATACGCAGTATTTT
D gene: .; clone size: many; J gene: TRBJ2-1; V gene: TRBV10-3; CDR3 protein: CAISGPGSYNEQFF; CDR3 DNA: TGTGCCATCAGTGGACCGGGTTCCTACAATGAGCAGTTCTTC
D gene: .; clone size: many; J gene: TRBJ2-2; V gene: TRBV7-2; CDR3 protein: CASSFREAGELFF; CDR3 DNA: TGTGCCAGCAGCTTTCGAGAGGCCGGGGAGCTGTTTTTT
D gene: .; clone size: .; J gene: TRBJ1-5; V gene: TRBV20-1; CDR3 protein: CSARDGLIPQPQHF; CDR3 DNA: TGCAGTGCTAGAGATGGGTTAATTCCTCAACCCCAGCATTTT
D gene: TRBD1; clone size: .; J gene: TRBJ2-2; V gene: TRBV2; CDR3 protein: CASTQGARTGELFF; CDR3 DNA: TGTGCCAGCACTCAGGGGGCGCGTACCGGGGAGCTGTTTTTT
D gene: .; clone size: .; J gene: TRBJ2-7; V gene: TRBV4-3; CDR3 protein: CASSQDLQGEQYF; CDR3 DNA: TGCGCCAGCAGCCAAGATCTGCAGGGCGAGCAGTACTTC
D gene: .; clone size: few; J gene: TRBJ2-2; V gene: TRBV7-3; CDR3 protein: CASSEGQNTGELFF; CDR3 DNA: TGTGCCAGCAGCGAAGGACAGAACACCGGGGAGCTGTTTTTT
D gene: .; clone size: .; J gene: TRBJ2-7; V gene: TRBV27; CDR3 protein: CASSSNSISTEQYF; CDR3 DNA: TGTGCCAGCAGTTCCAACTCTATCTCCACCGAGCAGTACTTC
D gene: TRBD1; clone size: .; J gene: TRBJ1-1; V gene: TRBV10-2; CDR3 protein: CASSEARGQGNAEAFF; CDR3 DNA: TGCGCCAGCAGTGAGGCACGCGGACAGGGGAACGCTGAAGCTTTCTTT
D gene: .; clone size: few; J gene: TRBJ2-7; V gene: TRBV29-1; CDR3 protein: CSARKDSTSYEQYF; CDR3 DNA: TGCAGCGCCCGTAAGGACAGCACCTCCTACGAGCAGTACTTC
D gene: TRBD1; clone size: .; J gene: TRBJ2-1; V gene: TRBV15; CDR3 protein: CATSREGQGVTNEQFF; CDR3 DNA: TGTGCCACCAGCAGAGAGGGACAGGGAGTAACGAATGAGCAGTTCTTC
D gene: TRBD1; clone size: few; J gene: TRBJ1-1; V gene: TRBV19; CDR3 protein: CASRARQGNTEAFF; CDR3 DNA: TGTGCCAGTAGGGCCCGACAGGGTAACACTGAAGCTTTCTTT